This T cell receptor (beta chain) is from a study of metastatic and nonmetastatic thyroid tumors. Turning to the study itself: Where malignant and benign thyroid patients were concerned, repertoires were compared across blood and tumor or nodule tissue.

Authors' analysis steps: Clinicopathological groups of papillary thyroid cancer showed CDR3 differences that were used to build a distant-metastasis classifier. Using MiXCR, TCRdb re-called clones from the PCR reads. Clone size and V and J calls follow TCRdb, not the original study. The repertoire holds roughly 20,000 clones, with approximately 28% as singletons. Among the patients, none had received any treatment before thyroid surgery. The CDR3 consists of 12 residues. CDR1 is MDHEN and CDR2 is SYDVKM in the germline V gene. V gave up 4 bases and J gave up 14 bases, with 12 bases separating them. Whole-study results and caveats: When malignant thyroid tumors were compared with benign nodules, TCR beta diversity was reportedly significantly higher in the malignant tumors. This held in both blood and tumor samples.

Turning to this clone: Its cognate antigen is unknown.

The V gene is TRBV28, the J gene TRBJ1-6, with D unresolved. Material for sequencing was tumor tissue. The TCR comes from a male donor with papillary thyroid cancer or a benign thyroid nodule (not recorded which). Some clones in this sample may be carry-over from other donors' samples. The CDR3 loop reads CASSSMGLSLHF. CDR3 nucleotide sequence: TGTGCCAGCAGTTCGATGGGGTTGTCCCTCCACTTT.